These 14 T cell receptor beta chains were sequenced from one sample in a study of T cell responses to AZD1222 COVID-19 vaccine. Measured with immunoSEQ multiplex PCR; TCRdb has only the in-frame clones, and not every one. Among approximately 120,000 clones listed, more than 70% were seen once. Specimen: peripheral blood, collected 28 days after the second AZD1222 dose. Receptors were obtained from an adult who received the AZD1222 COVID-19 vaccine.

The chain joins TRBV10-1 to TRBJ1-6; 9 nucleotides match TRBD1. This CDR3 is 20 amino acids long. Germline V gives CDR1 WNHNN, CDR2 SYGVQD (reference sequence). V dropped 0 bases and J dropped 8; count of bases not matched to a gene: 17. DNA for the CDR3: TGCGCCAGCAGTGAGTCGGTCACCGGGACAGGGTTCTCTCGTGATTCACCCCTCCACTTT. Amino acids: CASSESVTGTGFSRDSPLHF.

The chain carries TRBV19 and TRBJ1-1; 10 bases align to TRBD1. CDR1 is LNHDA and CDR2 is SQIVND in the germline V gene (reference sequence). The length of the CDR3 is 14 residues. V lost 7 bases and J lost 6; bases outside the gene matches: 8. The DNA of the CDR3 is TGTGCCAGTATCCCGGACAGGGGGGCCGCTGAAGCTTTCTTT. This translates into CASIPDRGAAEAFF. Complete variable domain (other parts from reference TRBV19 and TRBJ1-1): DGGITQSPKYLFRKEGQNVTLSCEQNLNHDAMYWYRQDPGQGLRLIYYSQIVNDFQKGDIAEGYSVSREKKESFPLTVTSAQKNPTAFYLCASIPDRGAAEAFFGQGTRLTVV.

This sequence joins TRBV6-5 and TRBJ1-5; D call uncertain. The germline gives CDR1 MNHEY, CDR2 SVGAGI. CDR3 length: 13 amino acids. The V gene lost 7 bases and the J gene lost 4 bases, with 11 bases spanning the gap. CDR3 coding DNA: TGTGCCAGCACGGCGGGGAAGAATCAGCCCCAGCATTTT. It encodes CASTAGKNQPQHF.

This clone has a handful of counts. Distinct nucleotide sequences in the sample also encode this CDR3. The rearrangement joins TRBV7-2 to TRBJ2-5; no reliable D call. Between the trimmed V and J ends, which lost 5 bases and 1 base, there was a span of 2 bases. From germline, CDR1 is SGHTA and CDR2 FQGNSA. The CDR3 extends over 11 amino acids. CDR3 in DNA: TGTGCCAGCAGCCTCCAAGAGACCCAGTACTTC. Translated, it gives CASSLQETQYF.

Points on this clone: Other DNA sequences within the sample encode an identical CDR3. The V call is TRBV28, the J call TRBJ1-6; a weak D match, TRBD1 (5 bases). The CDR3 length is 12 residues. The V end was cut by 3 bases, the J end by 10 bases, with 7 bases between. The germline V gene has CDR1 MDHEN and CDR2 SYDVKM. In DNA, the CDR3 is TGTGCCAGCAGTTTCAGGGACTCACCCCTCCACTTT. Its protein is CASSFRDSPLHF.

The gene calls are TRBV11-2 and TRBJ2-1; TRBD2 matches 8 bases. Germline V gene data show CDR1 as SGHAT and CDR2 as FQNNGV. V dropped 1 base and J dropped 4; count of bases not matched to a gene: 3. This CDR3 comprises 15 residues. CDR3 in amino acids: CASSLVSGGYNEQFF. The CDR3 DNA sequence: TGTGCCAGCAGCTTAGTAAGCGGGGGTTACAATGAGCAGTTCTTC.

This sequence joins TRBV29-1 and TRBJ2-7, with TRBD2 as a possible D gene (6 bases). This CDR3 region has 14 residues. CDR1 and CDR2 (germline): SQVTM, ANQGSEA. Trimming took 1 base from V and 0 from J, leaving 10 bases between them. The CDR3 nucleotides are TGCAGCGTTGAAGTGGGGGGAAGCTCCTACGAGCAGTACTTC. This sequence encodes CSVEVGGSSYEQYF.

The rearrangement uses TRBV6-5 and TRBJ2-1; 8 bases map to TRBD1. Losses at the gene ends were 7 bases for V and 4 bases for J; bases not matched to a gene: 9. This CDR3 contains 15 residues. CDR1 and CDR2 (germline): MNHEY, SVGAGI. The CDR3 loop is CASTQTGDGYNEQFF. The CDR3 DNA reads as TGTGCCAGCACCCAGACAGGGGATGGGTACAATGAGCAGTTCTTC.

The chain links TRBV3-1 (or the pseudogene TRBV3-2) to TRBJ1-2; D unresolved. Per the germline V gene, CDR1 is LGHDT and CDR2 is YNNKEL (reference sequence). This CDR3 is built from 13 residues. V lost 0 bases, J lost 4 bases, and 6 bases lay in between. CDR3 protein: CASSQDAAYGYTF. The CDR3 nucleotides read TGTGCCAGCAGCCAAGATGCGGCCTATGGCTACACCTTC.

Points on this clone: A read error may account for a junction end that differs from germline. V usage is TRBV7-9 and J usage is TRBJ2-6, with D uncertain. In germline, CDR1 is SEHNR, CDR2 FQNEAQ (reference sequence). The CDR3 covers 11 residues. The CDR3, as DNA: TGTGCCAGCAGCCCGCCCAATGTCCTGACTTTC. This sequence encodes CASSPPNVLTF. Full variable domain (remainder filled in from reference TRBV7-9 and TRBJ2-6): DTGVSQNPRHKITKRGQNVTFRCDPISEHNRLYWYRQTLGQGPEFLTYFQNEAQLEKSRLLSDRFSAERPKGSFSTLEIQRTEQGDSAMYLCASSPPNVLTFGAGSRLTVL.

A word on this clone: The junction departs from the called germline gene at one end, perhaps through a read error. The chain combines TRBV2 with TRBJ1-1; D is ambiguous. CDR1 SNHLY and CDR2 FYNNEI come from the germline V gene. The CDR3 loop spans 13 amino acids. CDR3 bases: TGTGCCAGCAGTGTGGAAGGGAACCCTGAAGCTTTCTTT. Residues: CASSVEGNPEAFF.

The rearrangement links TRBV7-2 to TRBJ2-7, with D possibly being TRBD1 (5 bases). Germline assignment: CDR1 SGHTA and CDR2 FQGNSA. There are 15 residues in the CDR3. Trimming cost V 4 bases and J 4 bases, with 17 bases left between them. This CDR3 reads CASSSPRTPGYEQYF. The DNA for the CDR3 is TGTGCCAGCAGCTCCCCTCGAACACCAGGGTACGAGCAGTACTTC.

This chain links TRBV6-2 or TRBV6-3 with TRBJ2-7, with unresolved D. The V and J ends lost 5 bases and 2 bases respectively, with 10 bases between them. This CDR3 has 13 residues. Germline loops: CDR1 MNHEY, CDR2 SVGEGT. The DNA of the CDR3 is TGTGCCAGCAGTCGTTCAGCAGCCTACGAGCAGTACTTC. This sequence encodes CASSRSAAYEQYF.

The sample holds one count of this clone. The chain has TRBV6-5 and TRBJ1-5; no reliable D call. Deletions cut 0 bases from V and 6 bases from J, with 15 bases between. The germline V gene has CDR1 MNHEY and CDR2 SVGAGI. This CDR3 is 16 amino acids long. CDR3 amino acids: CASSYSKGSGSQPQHF. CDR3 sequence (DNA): TGTGCCAGCAGTTACTCCAAGGGTTCCGGAAGTCAGCCCCAGCATTTT.